This TCR beta chain was profiled in a study of technical replicates of blood from several donors. Trimming removed 3 bases at V and 6 bases at J, with 11 bases between. Germline CDR1 is KGHSH and CDR2 is LQKENI. The CDR3 has 14 amino acids. Sequencing used immunoSEQ multiplex PCR; TCRdb keeps in-frame clones, though not all of them. The sample holds tens of thousands of clones; 94% are singletons and the top ten take under 0.3%. This clone was found a few times. The rearrangement joins TRBV18 to TRBJ1-4, with D unresolved. This TCR came from a human donor in good health. Sequencing was carried out using T cells isolated from PBMCs. Here the CDR3 DNA reads TGTGCCAGCTCACCTGGGCAGCTGGATGAAAAACTGTTTTTT. Protein sequence: CASSPGQLDEKLFF.